A selection of T cell receptor beta chains follows, all from one sample in a study of cytomegalovirus exposure and HLA in healthy donors. Here immunoSEQ multiplex PCR was the method, and the copy in TCRdb shows in-frame clones only, minus some. The sample holds some 130,000 clones; roughly 76% are singletons and the top ten take roughly 1.3%. The sequenced material came from PBMCs. These receptors were obtained from a woman aged 40 to 50 in good health and CMV-seronegative. Both conserved end residues are part of each CDR3. A D gene is named only where the DNA matches it firmly.

v_gene,j_gene,d_gene,CDR3nt,CDR3aa
TRBV11-2,TRBJ2-3,TRBD2,TGTGCCAGCAGCTCTAGCGGTGGCTCCGCAGATACGCAGTATTTT,CASSSSGGSADTQYF
TRBV19,TRBJ1-5,.,TGTGCCAGTAGTATAGATCTAACAGGAGCCAATCAGCCCCAGCATTTT,CASSIDLTGANQPQHF
TRBV28,TRBJ2-3,.,TGTGCCAGCAGTCCCGAGCTTTTTTTGTATTTT,CASSPELFLYF
TRBV5-1,TRBJ2-3,.,TGCGCCAGCAGCTCAACCGGGACTTTCACAGATACGCAGTATTTT,CASSSTGTFTDTQYF
TRBV7-9,TRBJ1-6,.,TGTGCCAGCAGCATTGCGACCGGACTTAATTCACCCCTCCACTTT,CASSIATGLNSPLHF
TRBV19,TRBJ2-1,.,TGTGCCAGTAGTATAGGCGAAGCGAACTCCTACAATGAGCAGTTCTTC,CASSIGEANSYNEQFF
TRBV7-2,TRBJ2-3,.,TGTGCCAGCAGCCCTCACAGGAGGGCAGATACGCAGTATTTT,CASSPHRRADTQYF
TRBV15,TRBJ1-5,TRBD1,TGTGCCACCAGCAGGGCAGGGGGGTTCCAGCCCCAGCATTTT,CATSRAGGFQPQHF
TRBV7-8,TRBJ2-1,TRBD2,TGTGCCAGCAGCTTCGGAGGGGAGGGTTACAATGAGCAGTTCTTC,CASSFGGEGYNEQFF
TRBV12-5,TRBJ1-1,.,TGTGCTAGTGGTCAGGACAGGAACACTGAAGCTTTCTTT,CASGQDRNTEAFF
TRBV10-3,TRBJ1-1,.,TGTGCCATCACCCGGTCCACCGGGACAATGAACACTGAAGCTTTCTTT,CAITRSTGTMNTEAFF
TRBV28,TRBJ1-1,.,TGTGCCAGCAGCTTGCCACCGGGACAATCAAAAACGGGAGCTTTCTTT,CASSLPPGQSKTGAFF
TRBV7-9,TRBJ2-2,TRBD2,TGTGCCAGCAGTTCACTAGCGGGGACCTACAACACCGGGGAGCTGTTTTTT,CASSSLAGTYNTGELFF